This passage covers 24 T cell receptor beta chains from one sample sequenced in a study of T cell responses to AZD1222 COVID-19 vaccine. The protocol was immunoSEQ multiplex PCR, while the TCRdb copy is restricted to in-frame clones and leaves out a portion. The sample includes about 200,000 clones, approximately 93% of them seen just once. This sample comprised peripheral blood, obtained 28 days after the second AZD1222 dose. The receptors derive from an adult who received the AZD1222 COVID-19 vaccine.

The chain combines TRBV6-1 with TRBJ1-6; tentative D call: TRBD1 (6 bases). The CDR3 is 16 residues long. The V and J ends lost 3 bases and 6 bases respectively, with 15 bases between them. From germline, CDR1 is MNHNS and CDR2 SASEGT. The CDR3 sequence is CASSEFRGGSNSPLHF. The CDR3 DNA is TGTGCCAGCAGTGAGTTTCGAGGGGGAAGTAATTCACCCCTCCACTTT.

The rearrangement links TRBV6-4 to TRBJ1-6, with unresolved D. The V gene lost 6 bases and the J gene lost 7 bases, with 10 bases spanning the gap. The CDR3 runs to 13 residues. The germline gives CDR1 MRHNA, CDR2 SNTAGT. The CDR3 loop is CASSDLENSPLHF. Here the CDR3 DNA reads TGTGCCAGCAGCGACCTGGAGAATTCACCCCTCCACTTT.

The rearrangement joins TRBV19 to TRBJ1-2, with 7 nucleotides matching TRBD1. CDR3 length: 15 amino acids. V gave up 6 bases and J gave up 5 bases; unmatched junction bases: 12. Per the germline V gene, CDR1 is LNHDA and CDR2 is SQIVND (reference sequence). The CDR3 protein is CASRSNRQGFYGYTF. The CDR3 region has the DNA TGTGCCAGTAGATCCAACCGACAGGGATTTTATGGCTACACCTTC.

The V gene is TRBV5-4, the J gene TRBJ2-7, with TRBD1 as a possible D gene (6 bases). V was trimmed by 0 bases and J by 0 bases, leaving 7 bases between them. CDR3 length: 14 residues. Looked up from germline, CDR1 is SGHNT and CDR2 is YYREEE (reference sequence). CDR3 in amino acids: CASSLADSSYEQYF. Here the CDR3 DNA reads TGTGCCAGCAGCTTGGCGGACAGCTCCTACGAGCAGTACTTC.

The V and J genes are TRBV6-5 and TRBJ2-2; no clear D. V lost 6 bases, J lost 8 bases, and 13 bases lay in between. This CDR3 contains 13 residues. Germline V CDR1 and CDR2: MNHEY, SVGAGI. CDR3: CASRLTVEGELFF. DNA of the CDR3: TGTGCCAGCAGGCTCACAGTAGAAGGGGAGCTGTTTTTT.

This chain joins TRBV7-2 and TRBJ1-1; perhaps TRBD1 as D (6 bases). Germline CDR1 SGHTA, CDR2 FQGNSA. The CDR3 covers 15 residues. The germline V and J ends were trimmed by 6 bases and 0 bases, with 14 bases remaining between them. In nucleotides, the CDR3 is TGTGCCAGCAGACGCACAGGGATGGTGAACACTGAAGCTTTCTTT. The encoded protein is CASRRTGMVNTEAFF. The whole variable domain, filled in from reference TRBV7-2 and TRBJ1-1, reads GAGVSQSPSNKVTEKGKDVELRCDPISGHTALYWYRQSLGQGLEFLIYFQGNSAPDKSGLPSDRFSAERTGGSVSTLTIQRTQQEDSAVYLCASRRTGMVNTEAFFGQGTRLTVV.

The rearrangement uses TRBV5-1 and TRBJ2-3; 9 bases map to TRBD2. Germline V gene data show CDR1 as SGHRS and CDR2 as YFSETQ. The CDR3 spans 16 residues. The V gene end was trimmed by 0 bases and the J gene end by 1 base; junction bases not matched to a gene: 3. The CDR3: CASSLAQRGGTDTQYF. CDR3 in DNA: TGCGCCAGCAGCTTGGCCCAGCGGGGGGGCACAGATACGCAGTATTTT.

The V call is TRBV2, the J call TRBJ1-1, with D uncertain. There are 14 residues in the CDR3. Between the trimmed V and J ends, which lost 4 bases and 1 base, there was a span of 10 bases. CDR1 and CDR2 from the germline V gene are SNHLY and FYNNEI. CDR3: CASSGRVANTEAFF. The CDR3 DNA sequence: TGTGCCAGCAGTGGGCGGGTGGCGAACACTGAAGCTTTCTTT.

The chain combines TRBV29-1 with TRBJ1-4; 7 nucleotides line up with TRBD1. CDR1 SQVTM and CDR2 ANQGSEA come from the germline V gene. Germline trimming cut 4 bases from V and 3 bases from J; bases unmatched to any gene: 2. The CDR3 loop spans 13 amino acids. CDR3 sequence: CSVVTGANEKLFF. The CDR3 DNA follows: TGCAGCGTTGTAACAGGGGCTAATGAAAAACTGTTTTTT. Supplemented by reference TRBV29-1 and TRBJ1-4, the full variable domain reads SAVISQKPSRDICQRGTSLTIQCQVDSQVTMMFWYRQQPGQSLTLIATANQGSEATYESGFVIDKFPISRPNLTFSTLTVSNMSPEDSSIYLCSVVTGANEKLFFGSGTQLSVL.

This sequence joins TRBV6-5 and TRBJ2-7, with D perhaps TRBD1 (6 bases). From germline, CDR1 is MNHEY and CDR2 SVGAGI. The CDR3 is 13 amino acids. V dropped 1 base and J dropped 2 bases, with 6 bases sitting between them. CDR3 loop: CASSYYRAYEQYF. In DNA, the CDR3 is TGTGCCAGCAGTTACTACAGGGCCTACGAGCAGTACTTC.

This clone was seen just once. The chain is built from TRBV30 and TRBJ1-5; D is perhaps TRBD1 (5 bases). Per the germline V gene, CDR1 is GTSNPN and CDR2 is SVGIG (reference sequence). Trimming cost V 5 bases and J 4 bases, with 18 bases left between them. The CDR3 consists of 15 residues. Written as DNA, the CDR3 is TGTGCCTGGGCACAAAAGGGGAATTGGAATCAGCCCCAGCATTTT. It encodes CAWAQKGNWNQPQHF.

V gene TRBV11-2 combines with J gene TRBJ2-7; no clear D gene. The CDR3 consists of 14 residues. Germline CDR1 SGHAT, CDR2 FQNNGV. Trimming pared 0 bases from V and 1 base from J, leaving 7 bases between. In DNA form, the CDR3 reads TGTGCCAGCAGCTTAGAGTGGGGATCCTACGAGCAGTACTTC. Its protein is CASSLEWGSYEQYF.

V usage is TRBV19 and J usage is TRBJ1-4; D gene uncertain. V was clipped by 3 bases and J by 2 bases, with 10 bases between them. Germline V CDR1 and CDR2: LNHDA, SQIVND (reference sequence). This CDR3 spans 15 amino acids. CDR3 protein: CASSMRQTTNEKLFF. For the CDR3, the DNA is TGTGCCAGTAGTATGCGGCAGACCACTAATGAAAAACTGTTTTTT.

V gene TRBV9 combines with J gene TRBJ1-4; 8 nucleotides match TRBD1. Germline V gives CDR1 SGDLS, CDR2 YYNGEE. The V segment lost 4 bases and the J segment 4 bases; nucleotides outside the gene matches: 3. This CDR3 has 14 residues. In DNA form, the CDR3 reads TGTGCCAGCAGCCCCGGACAGGGTAATGAAAAACTGTTTTTT. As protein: CASSPGQGNEKLFF.

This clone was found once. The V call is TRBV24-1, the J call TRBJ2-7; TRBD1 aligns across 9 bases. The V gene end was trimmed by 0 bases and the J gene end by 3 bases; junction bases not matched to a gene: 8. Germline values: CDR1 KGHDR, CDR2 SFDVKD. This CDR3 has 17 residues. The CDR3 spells CATSDLKTGGIHYEQYF. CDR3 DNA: TGTGCCACCAGTGATTTGAAGACAGGGGGGATTCACTACGAGCAGTACTTC.

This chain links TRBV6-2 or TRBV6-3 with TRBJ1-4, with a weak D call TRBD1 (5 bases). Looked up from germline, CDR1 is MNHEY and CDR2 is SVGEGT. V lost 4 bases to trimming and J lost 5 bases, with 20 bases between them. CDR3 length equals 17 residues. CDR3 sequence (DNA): TGTGCCAGCAGTTCGGTACAGGCGATAATGGGAAATGAAAAACTGTTTTTT. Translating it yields CASSSVQAIMGNEKLFF.

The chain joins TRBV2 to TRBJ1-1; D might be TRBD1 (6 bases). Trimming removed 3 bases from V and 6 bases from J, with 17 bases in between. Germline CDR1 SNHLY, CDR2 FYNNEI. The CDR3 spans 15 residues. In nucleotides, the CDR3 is TGTGCCAGCAGTGACCCCACCTGGGGGGCGTCTGAAGCTTTCTTT. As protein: CASSDPTWGASEAFF.

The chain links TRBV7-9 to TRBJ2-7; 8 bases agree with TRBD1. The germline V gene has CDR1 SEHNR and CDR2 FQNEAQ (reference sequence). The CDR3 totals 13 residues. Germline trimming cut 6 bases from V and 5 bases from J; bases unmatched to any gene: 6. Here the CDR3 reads CASRRTGPHEQYF. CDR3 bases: TGTGCCAGCAGAAGGACAGGGCCCCACGAGCAGTACTTC.

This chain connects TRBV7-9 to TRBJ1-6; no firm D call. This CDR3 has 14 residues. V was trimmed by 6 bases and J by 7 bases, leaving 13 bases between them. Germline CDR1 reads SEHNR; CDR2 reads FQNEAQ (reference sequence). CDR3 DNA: TGTGCCAGCAGAGGGTGGGTAACGAATTCACCCCTCCACTTT. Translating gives CASRGWVTNSPLHF. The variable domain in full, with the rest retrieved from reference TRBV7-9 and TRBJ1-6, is DTGVSQNPRHKITKRGQNVTFRCDPISEHNRLYWYRQTLGQGPEFLTYFQNEAQLEKSRLLSDRFSAERPKGSFSTLEIQRTEQGDSAMYLCASRGWVTNSPLHFGNGTRLTVT.

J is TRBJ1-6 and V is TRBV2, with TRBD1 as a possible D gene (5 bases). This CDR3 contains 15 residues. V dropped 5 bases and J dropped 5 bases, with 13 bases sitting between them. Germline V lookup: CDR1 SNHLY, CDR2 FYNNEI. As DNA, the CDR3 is TGTGCCAGCAGTACCGACAGTTTCCATAATTCACCCCTCCACTTT. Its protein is CASSTDSFHNSPLHF.

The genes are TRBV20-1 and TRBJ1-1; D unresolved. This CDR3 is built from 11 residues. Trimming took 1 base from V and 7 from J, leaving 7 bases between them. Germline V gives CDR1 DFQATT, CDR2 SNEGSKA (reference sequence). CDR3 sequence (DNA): TGCAGTGCTAGAGTCGATTTTGAAGCTTTCTTT. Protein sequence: CSARVDFEAFF.

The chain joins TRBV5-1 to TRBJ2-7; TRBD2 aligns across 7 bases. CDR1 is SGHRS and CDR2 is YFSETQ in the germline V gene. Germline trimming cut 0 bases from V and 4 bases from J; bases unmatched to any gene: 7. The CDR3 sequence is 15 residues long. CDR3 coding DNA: TGCGCCAGCAGCTTGGGGGGGACTACTCCGTACGAGCAGTACTTC. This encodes CASSLGGTTPYEQYF.

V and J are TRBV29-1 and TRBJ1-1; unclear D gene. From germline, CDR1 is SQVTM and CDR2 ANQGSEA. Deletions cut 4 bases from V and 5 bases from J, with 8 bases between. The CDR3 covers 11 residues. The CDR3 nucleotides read TGCAGCGTTGGGCCGGGTACTGAAGCTTTCTTT. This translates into CSVGPGTEAFF. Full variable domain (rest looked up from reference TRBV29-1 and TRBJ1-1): SAVISQKPSRDICQRGTSLTIQCQVDSQVTMMFWYRQQPGQSLTLIATANQGSEATYESGFVIDKFPISRPNLTFSTLTVSNMSPEDSSIYLCSVGPGTEAFFGQGTRLTVV.

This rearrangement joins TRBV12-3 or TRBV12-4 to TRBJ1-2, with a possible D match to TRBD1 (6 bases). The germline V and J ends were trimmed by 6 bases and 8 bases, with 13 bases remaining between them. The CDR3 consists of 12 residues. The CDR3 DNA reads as TGTGCCAGCAGAACACAGGGCGGGGGCTACACCTTC. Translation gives CASRTQGGGYTF.